This is a list of T cell receptor beta chains from one sample in a study of vaccination and CD4 T cells after COVID-19. These TCRs are of unknown antigen specificity. In TCRdb, the PCR reads were re-called with MiXCR into one record per CDR3 protein. Of 10,000 or so distinct CDR3 sequences in the sample, about four fifths were seen once. The sample consisted of CD4+ T cells from blood, cultured in vitro. All receptors come from a human donor who had recovered from COVID-19. Each CDR3 is given without its conserved first and last residue. Fields, in order: D gene, V gene, J gene, CDR3 protein. The D gene is left open where the match is weak.

D: .; V: TRBV6-1; J: TRBJ1-5; CDR3: ASRTTVGNQPQH
D: TRBD1; V: TRBV27; J: TRBJ1-1; CDR3: ASSPGTDLNQRAF
D: TRBD2; V: TRBV20-1; J: TRBJ2-3; CDR3: SATREREWTDTQY
D: .; V: TRBV7-2; J: TRBJ1-5; CDR3: ASSPQGQRNQPQH
D: .; V: TRBV6-1; J: TRBJ2-3; CDR3: ASLRGDTQY
D: .; V: TRBV7-2; J: TRBJ2-1; CDR3: ASSSRTNEQF
D: .; V: TRBV20-1; J: TRBJ1-5; CDR3: SARQQARGNQPQH
D: .; V: TRBV29-1; J: TRBJ2-7; CDR3: SVPGDVGYEQY
D: .; V: TRBV28; J: TRBJ1-2; CDR3: ASTLTRTNYGYT
D: .; V: TRBV19; J: TRBJ1-5; CDR3: ASSMIRGGNQPQH
D: TRBD2; V: TRBV7-6; J: TRBJ2-5; CDR3: ASSILAGEETQY
D: .; V: TRBV19; J: TRBJ1-1; CDR3: ASSRGVRVNTEAF
D: .; V: TRBV6-1; J: TRBJ1-2; CDR3: ASSENIGYGYT
D: .; V: TRBV6-1; J: TRBJ1-4; CDR3: ASSEAQLANEKLF
D: TRBD1; V: TRBV5-6; J: TRBJ2-7; CDR3: ASSLQGDEQY
D: .; V: TRBV7-2; J: TRBJ1-5; CDR3: ASSRGGSNQPQH
D: .; V: TRBV6-1; J: TRBJ1-2; CDR3: ASTRVAESNYGYT
D: .; V: TRBV20-1; J: TRBJ2-2; CDR3: SARDPLGSGGGSTGELF
D: TRBD1; V: TRBV6-2/TRBV6-3; J: TRBJ1-6; CDR3: ASSRRDRINSPLH
D: .; V: TRBV20-1; J: TRBJ1-1; CDR3: SASGGYNAVNTEAF
D: TRBD2; V: TRBV11-3; J: TRBJ2-5; CDR3: ASSQSGLAGGGETQY
D: .; V: TRBV7-2; J: TRBJ1-2; CDR3: ASSSWTSEAHGCT
D: .; V: TRBV20-1; J: TRBJ1-1; CDR3: SAREGGNVNTEAF
D: .; V: TRBV11-2; J: TRBJ1-2; CDR3: ASTTAWTYGYT
D: TRBD1; V: TRBV6-1; J: TRBJ1-2; CDR3: ASSAQGTFNYGYT
D: TRBD1; V: TRBV10-1; J: TRBJ1-6; CDR3: ASQRQGSNSPLH
D: TRBD2; V: TRBV6-2/TRBV6-3; J: TRBJ2-2; CDR3: ASRKLAVNTGELF
D: .; V: TRBV28; J: TRBJ1-2; CDR3: ASSLSYYGYT
D: .; V: TRBV6-1; J: TRBJ1-1; CDR3: ASNSEWADTEAF
D: .; V: TRBV20-1; J: TRBJ2-1; CDR3: SASAVSSYNEQF
D: TRBD1; V: TRBV18; J: TRBJ2-7; CDR3: ASSPGTGGNEQY
D: TRBD2; V: TRBV28; J: TRBJ2-7; CDR3: ASNRGTSGTYEQY
D: .; V: TRBV15; J: TRBJ1-5; CDR3: ATSLPWDSNQPQH
D: .; V: TRBV24-1; J: TRBJ1-5; CDR3: ATSDPRTVNQPQH
D: TRBD2; V: TRBV24-1; J: TRBJ2-3; CDR3: ATSLAGVADTQY
D: .; V: TRBV20-1; J: TRBJ2-2; CDR3: SATWRRRGGELF
D: TRBD2; V: TRBV2; J: TRBJ2-2; CDR3: ASSLAGGNTGELF
D: TRBD1; V: TRBV7-8; J: TRBJ1-5; CDR3: ASSLASQGVGNQPQH
D: .; V: TRBV10-3; J: TRBJ2-1; CDR3: AISRPQGNEQF
D: .; V: TRBV20-1; J: TRBJ1-2; CDR3: SARDWGSVAVWYT
D: TRBD1; V: TRBV15; J: TRBJ1-2; CDR3: ATSRVGTGLPT
D: .; V: TRBV20-1; J: TRBJ1-2; CDR3: RGTSTYGYT